The rows below give T cell receptor beta chains drawn from one sample of a study of CD8+ T cells in alopecia areata. Here immunoSEQ multiplex PCR was the method, and the copy in TCRdb shows in-frame clones only, minus some. The data contain 110,000 to 150,000 clones, about 86% of them seen just once; the ten biggest clones take up approximately 13%. The source was CD8+ T cells sorted from blood, collected at week 4, from a patient treated with tofacitinib. These receptors originate from a human donor with alopecia areata. The CDR3 runs from the conserved cysteine through the conserved F or W. The D gene is left open where the match is weak. For some rows the clone size is stated as once, few or many, or as a class when expanded; others skip it.

cdr3_nt cdr3_aa clone_size v_call d_call j_call
TGCGCCAGCAGCTTAACAGTCCCCACAGATACGCAGTATTTT CASSLTVPTDTQYF - TRBV5-1 - TRBJ2-3
TGTGCCAGCACCCGGGGGGCGGGTCAGCCCCAGCATTTT CASTRGAGQPQHF - TRBV7-9 - TRBJ1-5
TGTGCCTGGACAAGGCTAGAGCAGTTCTTC CAWTRLEQFF - TRBV30 - TRBJ2-1
TGTGCCAGCAGCTTAGGGGAGGGGGCACGTACTGAAGCTTTCTTT CASSLGEGARTEAFF few TRBV7-9 TRBD1 TRBJ1-1
TGTGCCAGCAGCTTAGATGGGATTAATGAGCAGTTCTTC CASSLDGINEQFF - TRBV7-9 - TRBJ2-1
TGCGCCAGCAAGGACCTGGGGACTGAAGCTTTCTTT CASKDLGTEAFF - TRBV10-2 - TRBJ1-1
TGCAGCGTTTACAGCCGAGGGAACACTGAAGCTTTCTTT CSVYSRGNTEAFF - TRBV29-1 - TRBJ1-1
TGTGCCAGCACCCAGGGGGCCTACGAGCAGTACTTC CASTQGAYEQYF - TRBV7-2 TRBD1 TRBJ2-7
TGTGCCAGTAGTATAGTCGTCTCTGGGGCCAACGTCCTGACTTTC CASSIVVSGANVLTF - TRBV19 - TRBJ2-6
TGTGCCAGCTCACCGTTCTGGGGTGCCGACGAGCAGTACTTC CASSPFWGADEQYF - TRBV18 - TRBJ2-7
TGTGCCAGCAGCCTGGACAGGGGGCCAAGCTACGAGCAGTACTTC CASSLDRGPSYEQYF few TRBV7-6 TRBD1 TRBJ2-7
TGCAGCGTTGAAGGGGGGAATTACAATGAGCAGTTCTTC CSVEGGNYNEQFF - TRBV29-1 - TRBJ2-1
TGTGCCAGCAGCTTGGGGAGCCCTCTTAACGAGCAGTACTTC CASSLGSPLNEQYF - TRBV5-6 - TRBJ2-7
TGTGCCAGCAGTTACTCGCAGATGTACCAAGAGACCCAGTACTTC CASSYSQMYQETQYF - TRBV6-5 - TRBJ2-5
TGTGCCTGGAGGGGACTAGCGGGTGAGCAGTACTTC CAWRGLAGEQYF once TRBV30 TRBD2 TRBJ2-7
TGTGCCATCAGTGAGTCGAGCCAGCTGCCCCAGCCCCAGCATTTT CAISESSQLPQPQHF - TRBV10-3 - TRBJ1-5